The present T cell receptor (beta chain) was sequenced within a study of cytomegalovirus exposure and HLA in healthy donors. Study-level results: Previously analyzed data showed that most TCR beta V segments were productive at a frequency of about 87% or about 30%.

The CDR3 has 15 amino acids. CDR1 and CDR2 from the germline V gene are SGHTA and FQGNSA. J lost 7 bases, V lost 0 bases, and 7 bases had no gene match. Healthy donors of bone marrow made up the group. The PCR had 60 Vbeta and 13 Jbeta primers. The assay was immunoSEQ multiplex PCR, and TCRdb's table has in-frame clones only and misses some. The table records approximately 190,000 clones, around 83% of them present only once. Regarding this clone: Its antigen is as yet unknown.

The sequence derives from a man aged 40-55 years in good health and CMV-seropositive. Sequenced: PBMCs. V gene TRBV7-2 combines with J gene TRBJ1-2; 8 nucleotides align to TRBD1. CDR3 sequence reads: CASSLAGRGQSGYTF. The CDR3, as DNA: TGTGCCAGCAGCTTAGCTGGCAGGGGGCAATCTGGCTACACCTTC.